Listed below are T cell receptor beta chains from one sample, sequenced in a study of T-cell memory formation after mild COVID-19. TCRdb reprocessed the 5' RACE reads with MiXCR, giving one entry per CDR3 protein. Among about 340,000 distinct CDR3 sequences, about 20% were seen once, and the ten largest hold around 20%. The sample consisted of PBMCs or a T cell subset sorted from them (not recorded which). Receptors originate from a man between 18 and 29 years old who had mild COVID-19 (a few samples of this study predate the infection). Cell type and time point are not known. Each CDR3 is given with its conserved first and last residue. Fields, in order: J gene, D gene, clone size, V gene, CDR3 DNA, CDR3 protein. D genes are given only for firm matches. The listing skips clone size in some rows; elsewhere it reads once, few, many or a size class.

>TRBJ2-3|.|many|TRBV7-2
TGTGCCAGCAGCTTAATGAGGGGGAGCACAGATACGCAGTATTTT
CASSLMRGSTDTQYF
>TRBJ2-5|TRBD1|.|TRBV9
TGTGCCAGCAGCGCGACAGGGGAAGAGACCCAGTACTTC
CASSATGEETQYF
>TRBJ2-3|.|.|TRBV7-3
TGTGCCAGCAGCTTAAGAGGGGCAATCACAGATACGCAGTATTTT
CASSLRGAITDTQYF
>TRBJ2-2|TRBD2|.|TRBV6-6
TGTGCCAGCAGTTACTCTACGTTGGGTAGCGGGGTTAGGAACACCGGGGAGCTGTTTTTT
CASSYSTLGSGVRNTGELFF
>TRBJ1-4|.|.|TRBV7-9
TGTGCCAGCAGTTTCAGTGAAAAACTGTTTTTT
CASSFSEKLFF
>TRBJ2-5|.|.|TRBV9
TGTGCCAGCAGCCTAGACCAGGGAAATTGGGAGACCCAGTACTTC
CASSLDQGNWETQYF
>TRBJ1-1|.|.|TRBV27
TGTGCCAGCAGTTCAATCGGGGGGCGCGTCACTGAAGCTTTCTTT
CASSSIGGRVTEAFF
>TRBJ1-2|.|many|TRBV5-1
TGCGCCAGCAGCTTGGGGACCCGTCCTCAAGGCTACACCTTC
CASSLGTRPQGYTF
>TRBJ2-3|.|.|TRBV15
TGTGCCACCAGCCTTATAGGGCTAGGGGTTCCAGATACGCAGTATTTT
CATSLIGLGVPDTQYF
>TRBJ1-1|.|few|TRBV12-3/TRBV12-4
TGTGCCAGCCGGCTCGGGGGCCCGAACACTGAAGCTTTCTTT
CASRLGGPNTEAFF
>TRBJ2-3|TRBD2|few|TRBV7-2
TGTGCCAGCAGCTCTCTAGCGGGGGGGACCACAGATACGCAGTATTTT
CASSSLAGGTTDTQYF
>TRBJ2-7|.|many|TRBV27
TGTGCCAGCAGCTTCGGGGGTTCCTACGAGCAGTACTTC
CASSFGGSYEQYF
>TRBJ2-2|.|.|TRBV9
TGTGCCAGCAATGCGGGGACGAACACCGGGGAGCTGTTTTTT
CASNAGTNTGELFF
>TRBJ1-2|.|few|TRBV5-1
TGCGCCAGCAGCTTGTCGGACCACGACTATGGCTACACCTTC
CASSLSDHDYGYTF
>TRBJ2-5|.|.|TRBV20-1
TGCAGTGCTAACGGCCAAGAGACCCAGTACTTC
CSANGQETQYF
>TRBJ2-3|.|many|TRBV12-3/TRBV12-4
TGTGCCAGCGGACGGGTCTTTGGGCCTACAGATACGCAGTATTTT
CASGRVFGPTDTQYF
>TRBJ2-1|.|.|TRBV15
TGTGCCACCAGCGTATGGAGGAACTCGGAGCAGTTCTTC
CATSVWRNSEQFF
>TRBJ2-1|TRBD1|.|TRBV7-2
TGTGCCAGCAGCTCAGACAGGGGAGGCAATGAGCAGTTCTTC
CASSSDRGGNEQFF
>TRBJ2-1|.|few|TRBV7-9
TGTGCCAGCAGCTACGCAGGGTACCCCTACAATGAGCAGTTCTTC
CASSYAGYPYNEQFF
>TRBJ2-7|.|.|TRBV6-5
TGTGCCAGCAGTTATCCGGTCGGGGGATACTACGAGCAGTACTTC
CASSYPVGGYYEQYF
>TRBJ1-5|TRBD1|few|TRBV15
TGTGCCACCAGCAGAGATTTGGAGACAGGGGGCTTTCCCCAGCATTTT
CATSRDLETGGFPQHF
>TRBJ2-5|.|few|TRBV1
TGCACCAGCAGCTTAGCGGGGGTGGGGGAGACCCAGTACTTC
CTSSLAGVGETQYF
>TRBJ2-3|.|few|TRBV5-4
TGTGCCAGCAGCCTAAGGGTAGGGGTCACAGATACGCAGTATTTT
CASSLRVGVTDTQYF
>TRBJ2-1|.|.|TRBV6-4
TGTGCCAGCAGCCCCGGGAGAGGGGCCAATGAGCAGTTCTTC
CASSPGRGANEQFF
>TRBJ2-3|.|.|TRBV4-3
TGCGCCAGCAGCGCTTCACGTGGAGATACGCAGTATTTT
CASSASRGDTQYF
>TRBJ2-1|.|.|TRBV14
TGTGCCAGTGCCCTTTATTACAATGAGCAGTTCTTC
CASALYYNEQFF
>TRBJ2-5|TRBD1|.|TRBV27
TGTGCCAGCAGTTTCACAGGGGGCGGGAAGACCCAGTACTTC
CASSFTGGGKTQYF
>TRBJ2-1|.|.|TRBV20-1
TGCAGTGCTCCATCGGCCTCCGGGACACAATACAATGAGCAGTTCTTC
CSAPSASGTQYNEQFF
>TRBJ2-7|.|.|TRBV4-1
TGCGCCAGCAGCCCGCAACTCGACAGTGGGGGTGAGGAGCAGTACTTC
CASSPQLDSGGEEQYF